This T cell receptor beta chain derives from a study of T cells after yellow fever vaccination. Study results and limitations: When the response was secondary, it was weaker but reached its peak faster, day 5 versus 15. Clonotypes that responded to the vaccine were almost all undetectable in sorted memory subsets on day 0.

Per the germline V gene, CDR1 is SNHLY and CDR2 is FYNNEI. This CDR3 has 15 amino acids. J was trimmed by 12 bases and V by 8 bases; bases with no gene match: 13. 5'RACE template switching added a universal primer site and UMIs to TCR cDNA. In TCRdb, the 5' RACE reads were re-called with MiXCR into one record per CDR3 protein. The table lists 40,000 to 50,000 distinct CDR3 sequences, more than 6% of them singletons. The chain uses TRBV2 and TRBJ2-1; 13 bases fit TRBD2. The specimen comprised PBMCs, either bulk or a sorted T-cell subset (CD4+, CD8+, memory, or dextramer-sorted; not recorded which), sampled 45 days after the yellow fever booster vaccination. This receptor was obtained from a man aged 25-45 years who received the YFV17D yellow fever vaccine. DNA of the CDR3: TGTGCCAGCCTAGAGACTAGCGGGAGGCCGGGGGGGCAGTTCTTC. Its protein is CASLETSGRPGGQFF.